The rows below give T cell receptor beta chains drawn from one sample of a study of post-analysis software for immune sequencing data. TCRdb re-analysed the PCR reads in MiXCR, keeping a single row per CDR3 protein. The table includes some 240,000 distinct CDR3 sequences, roughly a third detected once. Material for sequencing was blood. These receptors originate from a girl aged 5-17 years with multiple sclerosis. Each CDR3 is given with its conserved first and last residue. The D gene is left open where the match is weak. Some rows have no size entry. The others give once, few or many, or a class for an expanded clone.

j_call d_call v_call clone_size cdr3_nt cdr3_aa
TRBJ2-7 TRBD1 TRBV20-1 once TGCAGTGCTAGACACAGGACAGGGCTCTACGAGCAGTACTTC CSARHRTGLYEQYF
TRBJ1-4 TRBD1 TRBV5-6 NA TGTGCCAGCAGCTCGGACAGGGGGGGAACTAATGAAAAACTGTTTTTT CASSSDRGGTNEKLFF
TRBJ2-1 NA TRBV20-1 NA TGCAGTGCTTCCGGGGCCTACAATGAGCAGTTCTTC CSASGAYNEQFF
TRBJ2-1 NA TRBV20-1 few TGCAGTGCTAGTTGGGGCACAGGGAATGAGCAGTTCTTC CSASWGTGNEQFF
TRBJ2-1 NA TRBV9 NA TGTACCAGCAACGTACGGACAGTCGCGTCTACAGTTGAGCAGTTCTTC CTSNVRTVASTVEQFF
TRBJ2-7 TRBD2 TRBV20-1 NA TGCAGTGCTGTTGAACTTCTAGCGGGAGTTCGCAACGAGCAGTACTTC CSAVELLAGVRNEQYF
TRBJ2-7 TRBD1 TRBV25-1 NA TGTGCCAGCAGTGTCCCCGGGACAGCCTACGAGCAGTACTTC CASSVPGTAYEQYF
TRBJ1-5 TRBD1 TRBV7-2 many TGTGCCAGCAGCTCCGGGGGACAGGGAGCTCAGCCCCAGCATTTT CASSSGGQGAQPQHF
TRBJ1-1 NA TRBV20-1 NA TGCAGTGCTAGTTTTGTCGGGATTACTACTGAAGCTTTCTTT CSASFVGITTEAFF
TRBJ2-1 NA TRBV20-1 once TGCAGTGCTCTTACCCCTCACGGGAAGGACAATGAGCAGTTCTTC CSALTPHGKDNEQFF
TRBJ2-1 NA TRBV6-2/TRBV6-3 NA TGTGCCAGCAGTTACTCGTTGCGTGCTAGGGACAATGAGCAGTTCTTC CASSYSLRARDNEQFF
TRBJ2-7 NA TRBV7-8 many TGTGCCAGCAGCCTCGTCCCCCCATCCTACGAGCAGTACTTC CASSLVPPSYEQYF
TRBJ2-7 NA TRBV7-2 many TGTGCCAGCAGCTTAGAATCAGGCTGGAGGTCCTACGAGCAGTACTTC CASSLESGWRSYEQYF
TRBJ1-1 TRBD1 TRBV3-1 few TGTGCCAGCAGCCAACCCCGGACAGGGCGGAACACTGAAGCTTTCTTT CASSQPRTGRNTEAFF
TRBJ1-6 TRBD1 TRBV5-6 NA TGTGCCAGCAGCTTCGGACAGGAATATAATTCACCCCTCCACTTT CASSFGQEYNSPLHF
TRBJ2-5 TRBD1 TRBV12-5 NA TGTGCTAGTGGACCGGCGGGACAGGGGGCCGAGGAGACCCAGTACTTC CASGPAGQGAEETQYF
TRBJ2-3 TRBD2 TRBV11-2 many TGTGCCAGCAGCTTAGATCTGCCAGGGAGGGCTGCGACAGATACGCAGTATTTT CASSLDLPGRAATDTQYF
TRBJ2-3 NA TRBV6-1 NA TGTGCCAGCAGTGAGGCGGCGGGTACGGAGTATTTT CASSEAAGTEYF
TRBJ2-3 TRBD1 TRBV7-2 NA TGTGCCAGCAGGCCAGGGGGCGTCACAGATACGCAGTATTTT CASRPGGVTDTQYF
TRBJ1-1 NA TRBV20-1 NA TGCAGTGCTAGAGATCAGATCGGGATGAACACTGAAGCTTTCTTT CSARDQIGMNTEAFF
TRBJ2-3 TRBD2 TRBV20-1 many TGCAGTGCTAGAGATAGCGGGAAACGGAGGACAGATACGCAGTATTTT CSARDSGKRRTDTQYF
TRBJ2-3 NA TRBV6-1 many TGTGCCAGCATCGAAACCCGTTGGGATACGCAGTATTTT CASIETRWDTQYF
TRBJ2-1 NA TRBV12-3/TRBV12-4 many TGTGCCAGCACCTTATGGGGGGTACAGAGTCACGACTACAATGAGCAGTTCTTC CASTLWGVQSHDYNEQFF
TRBJ1-5 NA TRBV12-5 many TGTGTTATCGCCAGAACGAACAATCAGCCCCAGCATTTT CVIARTNNQPQHF
TRBJ1-5 TRBD1 TRBV6-1 NA TGTGCCAGCAGTTCAGACAGGGGTTTTCAGCCCCAGCATTTT CASSSDRGFQPQHF
TRBJ2-3 NA TRBV20-1 many TGCAGTGCTAGAGGACGACAGAGCACAGATACGCAGTATTTT CSARGRQSTDTQYF
TRBJ1-5 NA TRBV27 NA TGTGCCAGCAGTGTTATCATTCAGACTCAGCCCCAGCATTTT CASSVIIQTQPQHF
TRBJ2-1 NA TRBV20-1 few TGCAGTGCTAGAGCTCCGGGGTGGGATGAGCAGTTCTTC CSARAPGWDEQFF
TRBJ1-1 NA TRBV20-1 NA TGCAGTGCTAGCCGCTTATGGAACACTGAAGCTTTCTTT CSASRLWNTEAFF
TRBJ2-7 TRBD2 TRBV20-1 NA TGCAGTGTCGGACTAGCGGGCCTCAGCTCCTACGAGCAGTACTTC CSVGLAGLSSYEQYF
TRBJ1-6 TRBD1 TRBV13 many TGTGCCAGCAGCCGGGGACAGGGACTCCACTTT CASSRGQGLHF
TRBJ1-5 TRBD1 TRBV6-1 NA TGTGCCAGCAGGAAGACAGGGGACGGCCAGCCCCAGCATTTT CASRKTGDGQPQHF
TRBJ1-1 NA TRBV7-2 NA TGTGCCAGCAGCTTAACACTCACGAACACTGAAGCTTTCTTT CASSLTLTNTEAFF
TRBJ2-3 NA TRBV10-1 NA TGCGCCAGCAGTGAGTCGGAGGGCTTGGGAGATACGCAGTATTTT CASSESEGLGDTQYF
TRBJ2-7 TRBD2 TRBV20-1 NA TGCAGTGCTAGAGATAGCGGGAGTTTCTACGAGCAGTACTTC CSARDSGSFYEQYF
TRBJ2-7 TRBD1 TRBV27 NA TGTGCCAGCCTTAGAGACAGGGAGCCTTCCTACGAGCAGTACTTC CASLRDREPSYEQYF
TRBJ2-3 NA TRBV20-1 NA TGCAGTGCTAGAGATAGTAGCGCTACCACAGATACGCAGTATTTT CSARDSSATTDTQYF
TRBJ2-7 NA TRBV10-2 NA TGCGCCAACAGGTCGACAGGTTCCTACGAGCAGTACTTC CANRSTGSYEQYF
TRBJ2-7 TRBD2 TRBV15 NA TGTGCCACCAGCAGACTCATCAGCGGGAGGGTAAACGAGCAGTACTTC CATSRLISGRVNEQYF